This TCR beta chain derives from a study of shared clonotypes between healthy human individuals. Whole-study results and caveats: Larger estimated richness was generally recorded for naive subsets relative to memory subsets.

TCRdb's table, derived via immunoSEQ multiplex PCR, lists solely in-frame clones and lacks some. The repertoire consists of roughly 700,000 clones, with roughly 87% occurring once and the leading ten covering more than 30%. The CDR3 contains 12 residues. The V end lost 0 bases, the J end lost 10 bases, and 6 bases lay between the germline ends. Germline values: CDR1 MNHEY, CDR2 SMNVEV (reference sequence). About this clone itself: Its matching antigen is unknown.

V gene TRBV27 combines with J gene TRBJ2-2; D gene ambiguous. Sequencing was performed on memory CD8+ T cells from PBMCs. Subset described: CD45RO+ cells pooled with CCR7-negative TemRA cells. The receptor was derived from a man in his late teens or twenties in good health. Some clones in this sample may be carry-over from other donors' samples. The CDR3 sequence is CASSLSLKELFF. CDR3 in DNA: TGTGCCAGCAGTTTATCCCTCAAGGAGCTGTTTTTT.